These 29 T cell receptor beta chains were all obtained from the same sample, sequenced in a study of CD8+ T cells in alopecia areata. Sorting of pooled cutaneous lymph node cells used CD4, CD8alpha, NKG2D, NKG2ACE and other markers. Sequencing relied on a cDNA template that was reverse transcribed from extracted RNA. Clones were sequenced by immunoSEQ multiplex PCR, and TCRdb holds only the in-frame ones, with some missing. Observed are more than 250,000 clones, no singletons, with the top ten taking 1.2%. The sequenced material came from CD4+ T cells sorted from a lymph node. All receptors come from a C3H/HeJ mouse with alopecia areata. Mouse strain MHC haplotype: H2-k.

There are a few counts of this clone. Genes here carry mouse names. The read falls 4 residues short of the CDR3 end, and the missing part is taken from the germline J gene. The chain carries TRBV13-1 and TRBJ2-1, with TRBD1 identical over 7 bases. Trimming cost V 2 bases and J 5 bases; bases outside gene matches: 4. From germline, CDR1 is NSHNY and CDR2 SYGAGN. The CDR3 extends over 14 amino acids. The DNA read from the CDR3 is TGTGCCAGCAGTGAGTCCGGGACAGATGCT. Translating gives CASSESGTDA. The full CDR3 protein reads CASSESGTDAEQFF.

A word on this clone: Genes and germline are mouse. The read halts 4 residues ahead of the CDR3 end, with the missing end drawn from the germline J gene. The rearrangement links TRBV19 to TRBJ2-4; D may be TRBD2 (7 bases). The CDR3 has 14 amino acids. CDR1 FNHDT and CDR2 SITEND come from the germline V gene (reference sequence). Between the trimmed V and J ends, which lost 2 bases and 3 bases, there was a span of 10 bases. The DNA read from the CDR3 is TGTGCCAGCAGTATGGCGGGGGGCCAAAAC. Protein: CASSMAGGQN. The CDR3 in full is CASSMAGGQNTLYF. Together with reference TRBV19 and TRBJ2-4, the CDR3 gives the full variable domain: GGIITQTPKFLIGQEGQKLTLKCQQNFNHDTMYWYRQDSGKGLRLIYYSITENDLQKGDLSEGYDASREKKSSFSLTVTSAQKNEMAVFLCASSMAGGQNTLYFGAGTRLSVL.

On this clone: Any gene name here is a mouse gene name. The read comes to an end 3 residues before the CDR3 does, leaving the germline J gene to fill in the end. The rearrangement joins TRBV19 to TRBJ1-6; a possible D gene is TRBD1 (5 bases). TRBJ1-6 has ORF status, its function being uncertain. Germline CDR1 FNHDT, CDR2 SITEND (reference sequence). The V gene lost 0 bases and the J gene lost 5 bases, with 9 bases spanning the gap. The CDR3 has 15 residues. The sequenced part of the CDR3 DNA is TGTGCCAGCAGTATAGAGGGAGGGGATAATTCGCCC. Translated, it gives CASSIEGGDNSP. The whole CDR3 reads CASSIEGGDNSPLYF.

A remark on this clone: Germline and genes: mouse. The CDR3 goes on 3 residues after the read ends, and that part is filled in from the germline J gene. The V call is TRBV13-3, the J call TRBJ1-6; D gene unclear. TRBJ1-6 belongs to the ORF category, with a function that is uncertain. Germline V gene sequence: CDR1 NNHDY, CDR2 SYVADS. The CDR3 length is 13 residues. The V and J ends lost 0 bases and 8 bases respectively, with 6 bases between them. Partial CDR3 DNA: TGTGCCAGCAGTGATGCAACAGATTCGCCC. It yields the protein CASSDATDSP. The CDR3 as a whole reads CASSDATDSPLYF.

Concerning this clone: Gene names denote mouse genes. The sequence runs out 4 residues before the end of the CDR3; the remainder is reconstructed from the germline J gene. In the same sample, other DNA sequences code for this CDR3. The chain is built from TRBV13-3 and TRBJ2-2; 9 bases line up with TRBD1. This CDR3 is 15 amino acids long. Germline CDR1 reads NNHDY; CDR2 reads SYVADS. V trimming: 5 bases; J trimming: 4 bases; junction bases outside the gene matches: 6. The chain's CDR3 is CASSDRGKGTGQLYF. Partial CDR3 DNA: TGTGCCAGCAGCGACAGGGGGAAGGGCACCGGG.

This clone was seen more than once but under ten times. Mouse gene names apply. The read falls 4 residues short of the CDR3 end, and the missing part is taken from the germline J gene. The J gene is TRBJ1-1, the V gene TRBV1, with TRBD1 matching over 8 bases. The CDR3 is 16 amino acids. The ends lost 0 bases at V and 3 bases at J; junction bases unmatched: 6. CDR1 and CDR2 from the germline V gene are NSQYPW and LRSPGD (reference sequence). CDR3 bases read: TGCACCTGCAGTGCAGATTCGGCAGGGGGCCACACA. Encoded protein: CTCSADSAGGHT. The whole CDR3 reads CTCSADSAGGHTEVFF. The variable domain in full, completed from reference TRBV1 and TRBJ1-1, reads VTLLEQNPRWRLVPRGQAVNLRCILKNSQYPWMSWYQQDLQKQLQWLFTLRSPGDKEVKSLPGADYLATRVTDTELRLQVANMSQGRTLYCTCSADSAGGHTEVFFGKGTRLTVV.

This clone appeared a few times. Each gene name is a mouse one. The sequence runs out 4 residues before the end of the CDR3; the remainder is reconstructed from the germline J gene. This chain links TRBV13-1 with TRBJ1-2; 10 bases are a match to TRBD1. V shed 2 bases and J 4 bases; nucleotides not matched to a gene: 5. The CDR3 runs to 15 residues. Germline assignment: CDR1 NSHNY and CDR2 SYGAGN. This CDR3 is CASSERDRGPSDYTF. The part of the CDR3 DNA that was read is TGTGCCAGCAGTGAGCGGGACAGGGGACCCTCC.

There are a few counts of this clone. Genes and germline come from the mouse. The CDR3 end falls 4 residues outside the read, so it is completed with the germline J gene. The chain joins TRBV13-2 to TRBJ1-2; the D is unclear. The CDR3 has 13 amino acids. Looked up from germline, CDR1 is NNHNN and CDR2 is SYGAGS (reference sequence). The CDR3 bases that were read are TGTGCCAGCGGTGATGCCAGCCTAGCC. It is translated as CASGDASLA. The CDR3 reads in full as CASGDASLADYTF.

This clone was counted only a few times. Each gene name is a mouse one. The observed sequence ends 4 residues before the CDR3 terminus, with the missing tail filled in from the germline J gene. The V and J genes are TRBV17 and TRBJ2-1, with 14 bases fitting TRBD2. In germline, CDR1 is MNHDT, CDR2 YYDKIL. The CDR3 is 16 amino acids. Trimming took 5 bases from V and 6 from J; bases not matched to a gene: 6. The sequenced part of the CDR3 DNA is TGTGCTAGCAGTCCGGGACTGGGGGGGCGTGGTGCT. It is translated as CASSPGLGGRGA. The full-length CDR3 reads as CASSPGLGGRGAEQFF.

In the case of this clone: The gene symbols are mouse symbols. The read is 4 residues too short to cover the CDR3 end, so that end is filled in from the germline J gene. The V call is TRBV5, the J call TRBJ2-7, with TRBD2 matching 9 bases. V shed 2 bases and J 3 bases; nucleotides not matched to a gene: 2. The CDR3 runs 14 residues. Germline lookup yields CDR1 LGHNA and CDR2 YNLKQL (reference sequence). CDR3 DNA (partial): TGTGCCAGCAGCCAAAGGGACTGGGTCTAT. This gives the protein CASSQRDWVY. Given in full, the CDR3 is CASSQRDWVYEQYF.

Worth noting for this clone: Gene names denote mouse genes. Read data end 4 residues before the CDR3 end; the end is taken from the germline J gene. The chain combines TRBV5 with TRBJ2-5, with TRBD2 identical over 11 bases. After removal of 1 base from V and 1 base from J, the junction contained 4 bases not matched to a gene. The CDR3 runs to 17 residues. The germline V gene encodes CDR1 LGHNA and CDR2 YNLKQL (reference sequence). The CDR3: CASSQVGTGGHQDTQYF. The DNA read from the CDR3 is TGTGCCAGCAGCCAAGTTGGGACTGGGGGACACCAAGAC.

This clone was seen ten or more times. Germline and genes: mouse. The read ends 4 residues early relative to the CDR3; the germline J gene fills the gap. The chain is built from TRBV13-1 and TRBJ2-4; D is perhaps TRBD1 (5 bases). Germline CDR1 reads NSHNY; CDR2 reads SYGAGN. This CDR3 is 13 amino acids long. This chain's CDR3 is CASSETGENTLYF. The CDR3 bases that were read are TGTGCCAGCAGCGAAACAGGAGAAAAC.

Of note for this clone: Mouse germline and gene names are used. The read finishes 4 residues shy of the CDR3 end, and the germline J gene is used to complete it. Other DNA sequences within the sample encode an identical CDR3. The rearrangement uses TRBV5 and TRBJ2-1, with D maybe TRBD2 (5 bases). Germline CDR1 is LGHNA and CDR2 is YNLKQL (reference sequence). The CDR3 is 15 amino acids. The V end was cut by 0 bases, the J end by 3 bases, with 9 bases between. This CDR3 is CASSQEGLGYAEQFF. CDR3 DNA (partial): TGTGCCAGCAGCCAAGAAGGTCTGGGCTATGCT.

To note about this clone: The genes and germline here are from mouse. The DNA ends 4 residues before the CDR3 does, and the rest of the CDR3 is filled in from the germline J gene. The V call is TRBV31, the J call TRBJ2-2, with 7 bases matching TRBD2. V was pared by 2 bases and J by 1 base, with 1 base of the junction left unmatched. Looked up from germline, CDR1 is GKSSPN and CDR2 is SITVG. CDR3 length: 14 amino acids. The CDR3 bases that were read are TGTGCCTGGAGTGGGGGGGGAAACACCGGG. Amino acid sequence: CAWSGGGNTG. The full CDR3 protein reads CAWSGGGNTGQLYF.

Concerning this clone: Here the gene names and germline are mouse. The same CDR3 also results from other DNA sequences found in this sample. The CDR3 here is CTCSAGQGDAEQFF. The sequenced part of the CDR3 DNA is TGCACCTGCAGTGCGGGACAGGGTGATGCT. The chain uses TRBV1 and TRBJ2-1; 9 positions match TRBD1. The read terminates 4 residues ahead of where the CDR3 ends, so the germline J gene completes it. CDR1 is NSQYPW, CDR2 LRSPGD, per germline (reference sequence). The CDR3 is 14 amino acids. Losses at the gene ends were 3 bases for V and 5 bases for J; bases not matched to a gene: 2. Based on the CDR3 plus reference TRBV1 and TRBJ2-1, the full variable domain is VTLLEQNPRWRLVPRGQAVNLRCILKNSQYPWMSWYQQDLQKQLQWLFTLRSPGDKEVKSLPGADYLATRVTDTELRLQVANMSQGRTLYCTCSAGQGDAEQFFGPGTRLTVL.

For this clone: Gene labels here are mouse ones. The CDR3 end is not reached by the read, which stops 4 residues before it; the germline J gene fills it in. The chain employs TRBV5 and TRBJ2-2, with TRBD1 identical over 8 bases. CDR1 and CDR2 (germline): LGHNA, YNLKQL (reference sequence). Trimming at V came to 2 bases and at J to 1 base, leaving 3 bases not matched to a gene. The CDR3 runs to 16 residues. The CDR3 DNA, read in part, is TGTGCCAGCAGCCAACAGGGGGCCCTAAACACCGGG. Translation gives CASSQQGALNTG. The entire CDR3 is CASSQQGALNTGQLYF.

A remark on this clone: The gene names given are mouse names. The missing CDR3 end, 4 residues past where the read stops, is filled in from the germline J gene. The chain combines TRBV13-1 with TRBJ2-7, with TRBD2 identical over 10 bases. The V segment lost 1 base and the J segment 3 bases; nucleotides outside the gene matches: 4. The CDR3 runs to 15 residues. The V gene's germline CDR1 is NSHNY and CDR2 SYGAGN. The CDR3 spells CASSDHRDWGYEQYF. The sequenced part of the CDR3 DNA is TGTGCCAGCAGTGATCACCGGGACTGGGGCTAT.

Note on this clone: Gene names follow the mouse nomenclature. The DNA ends 4 residues before the CDR3 does, and the rest of the CDR3 is filled in from the germline J gene. The V gene is TRBV13-1, the J gene TRBJ2-2; TRBD1 agrees at 12 bases. Trimming at V came to 3 bases and at J to 0 bases, leaving 6 bases not matched to a gene. The germline V gene has CDR1 NSHNY and CDR2 SYGAGN. The CDR3 length is 18 residues. This CDR3 is CASSGPGQGAANTGQLYF. The part of the CDR3 DNA that was read is TGTGCCAGCAGTGGGCCGGGACAGGGGGCCGCAAACACCGGG.

On this clone itself: Any gene name here is a mouse gene name. The read ends 4 residues shy of where the CDR3 ends; the end is completed using the germline J gene. The chain combines TRBV13-1 with TRBJ2-1; 8 bases fit TRBD2. The germline V gene encodes CDR1 NSHNY and CDR2 SYGAGN. The ends lost 5 bases at V and 0 bases at J; junction bases unmatched: 4. The CDR3 is made up of 15 amino acids. The CDR3 spells CASRGGAHNYAEQFF. Partial CDR3 DNA: TGTGCCAGCAGGGGGGGGGCCCATAACTATGCT.

Points on this clone: Here the gene names and germline are mouse. The read finishes 4 residues shy of the CDR3 end, and the germline J gene is used to complete it. V gene TRBV13-1 combines with J gene TRBJ2-1; D unresolved. Per germline, CDR1 NSHNY and CDR2 SYGAGN. CDR3 length equals 12 residues. The sequenced CDR3 bases are TGTGCCAGCAGTGAGAAGAGGGCT. Translation gives CASSEKRA. The full-length CDR3 reads as CASSEKRAEQFF.

Concerning this clone: Mouse names are used for the genes. The read ends 4 residues shy of where the CDR3 ends; the end is completed using the germline J gene. Other DNA sequences in this sample translate to the same CDR3. The chain has TRBV1 and TRBJ2-4, with 7 bases identical to TRBD1. Trimming cost V 0 bases and J 0 bases; bases outside gene matches: 0. The CDR3 loop spans 15 amino acids. The V gene's germline CDR1 is NSQYPW and CDR2 LRSPGD (reference sequence). The CDR3 is CTCSADRGSQNTLYF. The CDR3 DNA, read in part, is TGCACCTGCAGTGCAGACAGGGGGAGTCAAAAC.

This clone was detected only a few times. Gene names refer to mouse genes. The read halts 4 residues ahead of the CDR3 end, with the missing end drawn from the germline J gene. The rearrangement uses TRBV13-1 and TRBJ2-4, with 7 bases identical to TRBD2. The CDR3 runs 15 residues. The V gene's germline CDR1 is NSHNY and CDR2 SYGAGN. The V segment lost 5 bases and the J segment 0 bases; nucleotides outside the gene matches: 6. The part of the CDR3 DNA that was read is TGTGCCAGCAGCCAGACTGGGACTAGTCAAAAC. Protein product: CASSQTGTSQN. The whole CDR3 protein reads CASSQTGTSQNTLYF.

This clone has more than one count but fewer than ten. Gene names are mouse gene names. The sequence runs out 4 residues before the end of the CDR3; the remainder is reconstructed from the germline J gene. The sample contains more than one DNA sequence encoding this CDR3. The genes are TRBV19 and TRBJ2-1; 7 bases line up with TRBD1. The V and J ends lost 5 bases and 0 bases, in that order; junction bases with no gene match: 2. Germline CDR1 and CDR2: FNHDT and SITEND (reference sequence). The CDR3 extends over 14 amino acids. The part of the CDR3 DNA that was read is TGTGCCAGCAGCCGGGACAGTAACTATGCT. Its translation is CASSRDSNYA. The full CDR3 protein is CASSRDSNYAEQFF.

This clone occurred a few times. Gene names refer to mouse genes. The read halts 4 residues ahead of the CDR3 end, with the missing end drawn from the germline J gene. This CDR3 is also generated by other DNA sequences in the sample. V gene TRBV5 combines with J gene TRBJ2-7; D call uncertain. From germline, CDR1 is LGHNA and CDR2 YNLKQL (reference sequence). The CDR3 has 11 residues. CDR3 DNA (partial): TGTGCCAGCAGCCAGGGGTAT. This translates into CASSQGY. The whole CDR3 is CASSQGYEQYF.

This clone was counted only a few times. Each gene name is a mouse one. The sequenced fragment ends 4 residues before the CDR3 boundary, so the rest is inferred from the germline J gene. The chain joins TRBV13-3 to TRBJ1-2; 8 nucleotides agree with TRBD1. The J segment lost 3 bases and the V segment lost 0 bases, leaving 1 base of the junction unmatched. This CDR3 has 14 amino acids. Germline values: CDR1 NNHDY, CDR2 SYVADS. This CDR3 reads CASSDGTGYSDYTF. The part of the CDR3 DNA that was read is TGTGCCAGCAGTGATGGGACAGGGTACTCC.

This clone turned up a few times. Here the gene names and germline are mouse. Other DNA sequences within the sample encode an identical CDR3. The CDR3 sequence: CAWGQGARAEQFF. The DNA read from the CDR3 is TGTGCCTGGGGACAGGGGGCGCGGGCT. The rearrangement uses TRBV31 and TRBJ2-1, with TRBD1 matching 11 bases. The CDR3 extends 4 residues past the end of the read, so its final part is completed from the germline J gene. This CDR3 spans 13 amino acids. Germline-derived CDR1 and CDR2 are GKSSPN and SITVG.

About this clone: The gene names given are mouse names. The read finishes 4 residues shy of the CDR3 end, and the germline J gene is used to complete it. V is TRBV31 and J is TRBJ2-4; D is unresolved. There are 13 residues in the CDR3. In germline, CDR1 is GKSSPN, CDR2 SITVG. With 0 bases removed from V and 0 bases from J, the gap between germline ends came to 4 bases. The CDR3: CAWSLASQNTLYF. The part of the CDR3 DNA that was read is TGTGCCTGGAGTCTGGCTAGTCAAAAC.

This clone has a handful of counts. Here the gene names and germline are mouse. The read ends 4 residues early relative to the CDR3; the germline J gene fills the gap. This sequence joins TRBV13-1 and TRBJ1-2; possibly TRBD1 for D (6 bases). The CDR3 is 12 amino acids. V was clipped by 5 bases and J by 4 bases, with 9 bases between them. From germline, CDR1 is NSHNY and CDR2 SYGAGN. The part of the CDR3 DNA that was read is TGTGCCAGCAGCCAGGGGAGCTCC. The encoded protein is CASSQGSS. The entire CDR3 protein is CASSQGSSDYTF.

Details on this clone: Gene names are mouse gene names. Distinct nucleotide sequences in the sample also encode this CDR3. The CDR3 sequence: CASSPDKNSDYTF. CDR3 DNA, as far as it was read: TGTGCCAGCAGCCCTGACAAAAACTCC. The chain carries TRBV13-1 and TRBJ1-2; D remains ambiguous. The CDR3 end is not reached by the read, which stops 4 residues before it; the germline J gene fills it in. Trimming removed 5 bases from V and 1 base from J, with 9 bases in between. This CDR3 is 13 amino acids long. CDR1 and CDR2 (germline): NSHNY, SYGAGN.